This is a list of T cell receptor beta chains from one sample in a study of CD4+ T cells in melanoma. Produced via immunoSEQ multiplex PCR; TCRdb's table is partial and in-frame only. Seen here are about 9,900 clones, roughly two thirds observed once, and the top ten hold about 16%. The specimen sequenced was cells from a culture (not recorded whether cultured in vitro). The receptors originated from a human donor with melanoma. The CDR3 runs from the conserved cysteine through the conserved F or W. The D gene is left open where the match is weak.

d_gene	v_gene	j_gene	CDR3aa	CDR3nt
-	TRBV7-2	TRBJ2-2	CASSYPSWTGELFF	TGTGCCAGCAGCTACCCCAGTTGGACCGGGGAGCTGTTTTTT
TRBD1	TRBV5-4	TRBJ1-3	CASSLGQGASGNTIYF	TGTGCCAGCAGCTTGGGACAGGGGGCGTCTGGAAACACCATATATTTT
TRBD1	TRBV5-1	TRBJ1-2	CASSFVQGGDGYTF	TGCGCCAGCAGCTTCGTGCAGGGGGGGGATGGCTACACCTTC
-	TRBV2	TRBJ2-5	CASSEEGGETQYF	TGTGCCAGCAGTGAGGAGGGGGGGGAGACCCAGTACTTC
-	TRBV7-9	TRBJ2-1	CASSPSRGAYEQFF	TGTGCCAGCAGCCCCAGTCGGGGGGCGTATGAGCAGTTCTTC
-	TRBV6-5	TRBJ1-2	CASSYFGGGGYTF	TGTGCCAGCAGTTACTTTGGGGGTGGCGGCTACACCTTC
-	TRBV4-1	TRBJ1-5	CASSQAVVGWSQHF	TGCGCCAGCAGCCAAGCCGTGGTAGGGTGGTCCCAGCATTTT
TRBD1	TRBV18	TRBJ2-1	CASSQTSGTGFITQFF	TGTGCCAGCTCACAAACTTCCGGGACAGGTTTTATTACGCAGTTCTTC
-	TRBV5-1	TRBJ2-1	CASSLGSRGNEQFF	TGCGCCAGCAGCTTGGGATCCCGGGGCAATGAGCAGTTCTTC
-	TRBV18	TRBJ1-3	CASSPPNRVGNTIYF	TGTGCCAGCTCACCACCCAACAGGGTCGGAAACACCATATATTTT
TRBD1	TRBV5-5	TRBJ1-5	CASSKTGTGSTRNQPQHF	TGTGCCAGCAGCAAAACCGGGACAGGGTCAACCCGCAATCAGCCCCAGCATTTT
-	TRBV28	TRBJ1-1	CASSRTGNTEAFF	TGTGCCAGCAGCCGGACGGGGAACACTGAAGCTTTCTTT